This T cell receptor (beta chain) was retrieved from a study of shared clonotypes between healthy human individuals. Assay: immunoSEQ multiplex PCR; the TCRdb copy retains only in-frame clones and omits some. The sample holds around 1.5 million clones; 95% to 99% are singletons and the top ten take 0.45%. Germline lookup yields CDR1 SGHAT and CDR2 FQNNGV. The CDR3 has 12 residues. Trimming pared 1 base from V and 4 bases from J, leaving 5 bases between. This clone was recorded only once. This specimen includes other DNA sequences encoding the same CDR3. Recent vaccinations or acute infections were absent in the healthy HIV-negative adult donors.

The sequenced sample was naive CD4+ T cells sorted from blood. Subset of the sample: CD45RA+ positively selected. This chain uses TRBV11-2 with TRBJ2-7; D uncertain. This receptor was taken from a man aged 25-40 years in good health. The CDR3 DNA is TGTGCCAGCAGCTTAGGAGTTTACGAGCAGTACTTC. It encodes CASSLGVYEQYF.